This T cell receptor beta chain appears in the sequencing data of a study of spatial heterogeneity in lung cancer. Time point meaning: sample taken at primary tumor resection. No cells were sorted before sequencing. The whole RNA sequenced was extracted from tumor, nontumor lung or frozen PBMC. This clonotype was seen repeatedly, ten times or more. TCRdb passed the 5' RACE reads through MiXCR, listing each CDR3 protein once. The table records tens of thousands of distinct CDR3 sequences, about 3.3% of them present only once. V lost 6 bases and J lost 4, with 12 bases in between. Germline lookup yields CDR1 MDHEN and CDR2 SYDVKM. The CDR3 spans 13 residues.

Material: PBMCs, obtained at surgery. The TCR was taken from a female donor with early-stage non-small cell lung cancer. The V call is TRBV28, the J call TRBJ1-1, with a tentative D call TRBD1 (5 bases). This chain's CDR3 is CASREGTPTEAFF. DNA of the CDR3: TGTGCCAGCAGGGAGGGGACTCCCACTGAAGCTTTCTTT.